This entry is about one T cell receptor beta chain. What it binds is not known. The data stem from a study of blood T cells in healthy people across ages. Overall study: Capturing about one barcoded beta molecule per two T cells was achieved by template switching.

This CDR3 is built from 16 residues. CDR1 and CDR2 (germline): LGHNA, YSLEER. V lost 3 bases, J lost 1 base, and 7 bases stayed unmatched. Per sample, extraction of total RNA gave at least 6 micrograms in every case. With a J-beta primer mix and a sample-barcoded 5' primer, a second PCR ran 7 to 11 cycles. In TCRdb, the 5' RACE reads were re-called with MiXCR into one record per CDR3 protein. The sample has roughly 800,000 distinct CDR3 sequences; about three fifths are singletons. Study-wide results and limits: Per million T cells, the diversity of TCR beta decreased roughly linearly as age advanced. Aged donors had fewer naive CD4+ cells and lower diversity than long-lived donors.

The TCR sequence derives from a man aged 30 to 45 in good health. This chain uses TRBV4-3 with TRBJ2-3, with 7 bases that match TRBD1. The sequenced material came from blood. The CDR3 DNA sequence: TGCGCCAGCAGCCAGGAGACAGGGATCGGCACAGATACGCAGTATTTT. This codes for CASSQETGIGTDTQYF.